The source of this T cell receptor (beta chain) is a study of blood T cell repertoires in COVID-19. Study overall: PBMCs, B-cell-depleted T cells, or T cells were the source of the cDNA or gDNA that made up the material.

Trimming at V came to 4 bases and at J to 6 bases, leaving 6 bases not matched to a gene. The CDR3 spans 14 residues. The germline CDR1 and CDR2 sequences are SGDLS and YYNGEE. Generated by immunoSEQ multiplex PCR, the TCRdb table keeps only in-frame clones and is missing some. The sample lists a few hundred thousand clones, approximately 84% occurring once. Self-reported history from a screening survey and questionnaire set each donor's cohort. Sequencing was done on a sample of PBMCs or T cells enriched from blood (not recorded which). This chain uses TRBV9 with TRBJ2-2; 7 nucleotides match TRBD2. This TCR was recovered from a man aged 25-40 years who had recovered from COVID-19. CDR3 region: CASSTTSAAGELFF. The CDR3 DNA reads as TGTGCCAGCAGCACTACTAGCGCGGCCGGGGAGCTGTTTTTT.